This T cell receptor beta chain was found in a study of identical twins. TCRdb analysed the 5' RACE reads with MiXCR anew, one entry per CDR3 protein. The sample carries about 660,000 distinct CDR3 sequences, 8.6% recorded once. Study outcomes and limitations: Modelling underestimated the level of out-of-frame TCR alpha sharing observed in monozygotic twins. With abundant cord blood beta clonotypes, insertions were fewer; memory repertoires showed no such pattern.

As concerns this clonotype: The antigen is undetermined.

CDR3 length: 12 amino acids. Trimming stripped 6 bases from V and 3 bases from J, with 8 bases between. Germline-derived CDR1 and CDR2 are SQVTM and ANQGSEA. These data also formed part of another study, on yellow fever vaccine responses in identical twins. That source reports: Twins reportedly showed a vaccine T cell response that seemed partly convergent and partly personalized.

The chain joins TRBV29-1 to TRBJ2-2, with a tentative D call TRBD1 (6 bases). This receptor was obtained from a woman aged 18-30 years in good health. The sample comprised PBMCs. The DNA of the CDR3 is TGCAGCGTACAGGGCTACACCGGGGAGCTGTTTTTT. The encoded protein is CSVQGYTGELFF.